This TCR beta chain was found in a study of CD8+CD57+ T cells in acquired aplastic anemia. Previously, flow cytometry had revealed CD8+CD57+ cell expansion in the patients chosen for sequencing. According to the study, genomic DNA was the template for TCR beta VDJ and CDR3 profiling. TCRdb reprocessed the reads via MiXCR and lists one record per CDR3 protein. The sample consists of 150,000 or so distinct CDR3 sequences, 52% of them appearing once. The V end lost 2 bases, the J end lost 7 bases, and 6 bases lay between the germline ends. CDR3 length: 13 amino acids. Germline CDR1 is LNHDA and CDR2 is SQIVND (reference sequence).

This rearrangement joins TRBV19 to TRBJ1-6, with D possibly TRBD1 on 5 matching bases. This TCR was sampled from a human donor with aplastic anemia. The source material was sorted CD4+, CD8+, or CD8+CD57+ T cells (not recorded which) from PBMCs. The CDR3 region is CASSIRQNSPLHF. Written as DNA, the CDR3 is TGTGCCAGTAGTATACGACAGAATTCACCCCTCCACTTT.